This TCR beta chain emerged from a study of blood T cell repertoires in COVID-19. Overall study context: From the United States, Italy and Spain came samples of acute and convalescent COVID-19. T cells, B-cell-depleted T cells, or PBMCs provided the cDNA or gDNA that served as material.

Authors' data handling: How many nucleated cells were present was estimated from reference gene primer amplification. The data were produced by immunoSEQ multiplex PCR, yet TCRdb's version contains in-frame clones alone and is incomplete. For V, J and clone size, that table is used; D and trimming come from the DNA. The data show some 130,000 clones, with about 88% seen just once and 4% to 5% held by the top ten. This CDR3 is built from 14 residues. CDR1 is MDHEN and CDR2 is SYDVKM in the germline V gene. Trimming took 2 bases from V and 0 from J, leaving 5 bases between them. This TCR derives from a man aged 55 to 70 with COVID-19, enrolled during active disease. The material sequenced was peripheral blood. This chain uses TRBV28 with TRBJ1-3; D remains ambiguous. CDR3: CASSLTVSGNTIYF. The CDR3, as DNA: TGTGCCAGCAGTTTAACAGTCTCTGGAAACACCATATATTTT. Filled out from reference TRBV28 and TRBJ1-3, the complete variable domain reads DVKVTQSSRYLVKRTGEKVFLECVQDMDHENMFWYRQDPGLGLRLIYFSYDVKMKEKGDIPEGYSVSREKKERFSLILESASTNQTSMYLCASSLTVSGNTIYFGEGSWLTVV.